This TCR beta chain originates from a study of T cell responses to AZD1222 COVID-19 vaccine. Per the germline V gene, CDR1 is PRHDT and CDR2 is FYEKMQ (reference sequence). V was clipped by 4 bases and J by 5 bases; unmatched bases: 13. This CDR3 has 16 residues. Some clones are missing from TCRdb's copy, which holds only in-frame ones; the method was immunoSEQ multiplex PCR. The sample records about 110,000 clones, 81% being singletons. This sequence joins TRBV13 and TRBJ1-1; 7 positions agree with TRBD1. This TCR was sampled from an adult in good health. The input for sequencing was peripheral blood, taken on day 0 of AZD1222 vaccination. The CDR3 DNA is TGTGCCAGCAGCTCCTTCAACAGGGGACCAAGGACTGAAGCTTTCTTT. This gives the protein CASSSFNRGPRTEAFF.